This T cell receptor (beta chain) was obtained from a study of technical replicates of blood from a few donors. TCRdb's table, derived via immunoSEQ multiplex PCR, lists solely in-frame clones and lacks some. The profile shows 60,000 to 80,000 clones, just under 90% of them singletons. The CDR3 is 14 amino acids. The ends lost 5 bases at V and 5 bases at J; junction bases unmatched: 7. The germline V gene has CDR1 SNHLY and CDR2 FYNNEI. The sequence came from a human donor in good health. Some clones in this sample may be carry-over from other donors' samples. The rearrangement uses TRBV2 and TRBJ2-7, with 9 bases that match TRBD2. Sequencing input: PBMCs. The CDR3 region is CASSPGLAWDEQYF. The CDR3 coding sequence is TGTGCCAGCAGTCCGGGACTAGCCTGGGACGAGCAGTACTTC.